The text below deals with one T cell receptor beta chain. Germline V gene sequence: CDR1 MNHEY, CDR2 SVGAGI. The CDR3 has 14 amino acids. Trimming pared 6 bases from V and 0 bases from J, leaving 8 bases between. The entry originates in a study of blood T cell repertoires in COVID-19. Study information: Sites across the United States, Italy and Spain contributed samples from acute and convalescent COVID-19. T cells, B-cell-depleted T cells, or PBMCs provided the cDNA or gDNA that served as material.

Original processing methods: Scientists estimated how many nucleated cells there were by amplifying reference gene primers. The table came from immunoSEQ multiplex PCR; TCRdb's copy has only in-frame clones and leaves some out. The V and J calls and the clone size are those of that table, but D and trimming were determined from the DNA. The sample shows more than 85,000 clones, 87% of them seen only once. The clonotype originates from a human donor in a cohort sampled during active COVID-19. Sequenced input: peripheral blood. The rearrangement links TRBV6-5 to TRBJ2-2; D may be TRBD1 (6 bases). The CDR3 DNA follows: TGTGCCAGCAGGGGGGCGGCGAACACCGGGGAGCTGTTTTTT. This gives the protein CASRGAANTGELFF.